This T cell receptor (beta chain) was profiled in a study of shared clonotypes between healthy human individuals. Study-level information: A couple of women and a few men aged 18 to 49 served as donors. Findings of the study overall: Non-shared clonotypes had lower generation probabilities than those shared by all four donors.

The count of this clone is one. Its antigen is still unknown. The V and J ends lost 3 bases and 0 bases, in that order; junction bases with no gene match: 2. Germline values: CDR1 KGHSH, CDR2 LQKENI. The CDR3 totals 15 residues. Here immunoSEQ multiplex PCR was the method, and the copy in TCRdb shows in-frame clones only, minus some. The profile shows fewer than 1.6 million clones, 98% of them singletons. Sequenced: naive CD4+ T cells sorted from blood. Subset here: CD45RA+ positively selected. This sequence originates from a man in his thirties or forties in good health. The chain links TRBV18 to TRBJ2-7; 10 nucleotides agree with TRBD1. CDR3 nucleotide sequence: TGTGCCAGCTCACCCGGACAGGGGGACTCCTACGAGCAGTACTTC. This codes for CASSPGQGDSYEQYF.